The 10 T cell receptor beta chains in this list originate from one sample, sequenced in a study of blood T cell repertoires in COVID-19. The repertoire was sequenced with immunoSEQ multiplex PCR; TCRdb's copy has only in-frame clones and lacks some. The sample lists over 25,000 clones, 88% occurring once. Sequenced: peripheral blood. The receptors derive from a woman in her forties or fifties with active COVID-19.

This clone was recorded once. The chain employs TRBV27 and TRBJ2-5; 9 positions agree with TRBD2. This CDR3 has 15 amino acids. V trimming: 1 base; J trimming: 4 bases; junction bases outside the gene matches: 4. Germline-derived CDR1 and CDR2 are MNHEY and SMNVEV (reference sequence). The CDR3 here is CASSLLRTSAETQYF. CDR3 nucleotides: TGTGCCAGCAGTTTATTACGGACTAGCGCAGAGACCCAGTACTTC.

The CDR3 region is CASSLDRGSQPQHF. CDR3 coding DNA: TGTGCCAGCAGCTTGGACAGGGGATCTCAGCCCCAGCATTTT. The chain carries TRBV5-8 and TRBJ1-5, with 7 bases lining up with TRBD1. Germline-derived CDR1 and CDR2 are SGHTS and YDEGEE. This CDR3 is built from 14 residues. Trimming removed 0 bases from V and 6 bases from J; junction bases left unmatched: 3.

V is TRBV19 and J is TRBJ1-2; TRBD1 matches at 10 bases. The germline V gene has CDR1 LNHDA and CDR2 SQIVND (reference sequence). V lost 4 bases, J lost 8 bases, and 7 bases stayed unmatched. The CDR3 length is 14 residues. Here the CDR3 reads CASSTGGTGDGYTF. DNA for the CDR3: TGTGCCAGTAGTACCGGAGGGACAGGGGACGGCTACACCTTC. Full variable domain (missing parts from reference TRBV19 and TRBJ1-2): DGGITQSPKYLFRKEGQNVTLSCEQNLNHDAMYWYRQDPGQGLRLIYYSQIVNDFQKGDIAEGYSVSREKKESFPLTVTSAQKNPTAFYLCASSTGGTGDGYTFGSGTRLTVV.

The chain combines TRBV3-1 (or the pseudogene TRBV3-2) with TRBJ1-1; 12 nucleotides match TRBD1. The CDR3 consists of 14 residues. CDR1 and CDR2 from the germline V gene are LGHDT and YNNKEL (reference sequence). With V trimmed by 3 bases and J by 11 bases, 7 bases remained unmatched. CDR3 DNA: TGTGCCAGCAGCCAGGGGACAGGGGGCGCCCCGGCTTTCTTT. It codes for CASSQGTGGAPAFF.

The chain recombines TRBV5-4 with TRBJ2-5; 8 bases fit TRBD2. Germline V lookup: CDR1 SGHNT, CDR2 YYREEE (reference sequence). The trim removed 2 bases at V and 5 bases at J, leaving 5 bases unmatched. CDR3 size: 14 residues. The chain's CDR3 is CASSFPGGEETQYF. The CDR3 nucleotides read TGTGCCAGCAGCTTCCCGGGGGGGGAGGAGACCCAGTACTTC.

This chain joins TRBV18 and TRBJ1-2, with D possibly matching TRBD1 (5 bases). The germline gives CDR1 KGHSH, CDR2 LQKENI. The V end lost 2 bases, the J end lost 0 bases, and 19 bases lay between the germline ends. The CDR3 contains 18 residues. The CDR3 nucleotides read TGTGCCAGCTCACCATTGTCGGGCGGGACGGGTACTAACTATGGCTACACCTTC. Translating it yields CASSPLSGGTGTNYGYTF.

CDR3 DNA sequence: TGTGCCAGCAGTTCCCGAGTGCTAGCTGTTGGATACGAGCAGTACTTC. This gives the protein CASSSRVLAVGYEQYF. The V call is TRBV28, the J call TRBJ2-7, with D maybe TRBD2 (5 bases). The germline V and J ends were trimmed by 4 bases and 4 bases, with 20 bases remaining between them. The CDR3 extends over 16 amino acids. CDR1 is MDHEN, CDR2 SYDVKM, per germline. The full variable domain, rest sourced from reference TRBV28 and TRBJ2-7, is DVKVTQSSRYLVKRTGEKVFLECVQDMDHENMFWYRQDPGLGLRLIYFSYDVKMKEKGDIPEGYSVSREKKERFSLILESASTNQTSMYLCASSSRVLAVGYEQYFGPGTRLTVT.

The chain's CDR3 is CASSLTANYGYTF. The CDR3 DNA sequence: TGTGCCAGCAGTTTAACGGCTAACTATGGCTACACCTTC. The V and J genes are TRBV27 and TRBJ1-2; D remains unclear. With 2 bases removed from V and 0 bases from J, the gap between germline ends came to 4 bases. Germline V gene lookup returns CDR1 MNHEY and CDR2 SMNVEV (reference sequence). This CDR3 is built from 13 residues.

CDR3 in DNA: TGCAGCGTCAAAGGGGGACCGGAATACGAGCAGTACTTC. This translates into CSVKGGPEYEQYF. The genes are TRBV29-1 and TRBJ2-7; tentatively, D is TRBD1 (6 bases). V shed 6 bases and J shed 4 bases, with 16 bases lying between them. The CDR3 spans 13 residues. CDR1 is SQVTM and CDR2 is ANQGSEA in the germline V gene.

V is TRBV27 and J is TRBJ2-7, with 10 bases fitting TRBD1. The CDR3 length is 15 residues. J gave up 2 bases and V 5 bases, and 6 bases lay outside the gene matches. Germline V lookup: CDR1 MNHEY, CDR2 SMNVEV (reference sequence). This CDR3 reads CASSESGTGAYEQYF. In DNA, the CDR3 is TGTGCCAGCAGTGAAAGTGGGACAGGGGCCTACGAGCAGTACTTC.